Listed below are T cell receptor beta chains from one sample, sequenced in a study of blood T cells in healthy people across ages. TCRdb redid the calling of the 5' RACE reads with MiXCR, one entry per CDR3 protein. Of fewer than 1,000,000 distinct CDR3 sequences in the sample, under 45% were seen once. Sequenced: blood. The receptors come from a man aged 60 to 69 in good health. The CDR3 runs from the conserved cysteine through the conserved F or W. The D gene is left open where the match is weak. Clone size appears in some rows only: once, few, many, or a class for an expanded clone.

cdr3_nt,cdr3_aa,j_call,v_call,d_call,clone_size
TGTGCCAGCAGCCCGGGGACCCGCCTGCGAGAGACCCAGTACTTC,CASSPGTRLRETQYF,TRBJ2-5,TRBV5-8,-,-
TGTGCCAGCAGTCCCGCGGGGCGCTACGAGCAGTACTTC,CASSPAGRYEQYF,TRBJ2-7,TRBV6-2/TRBV6-3,-,-
TGTGCCAGCAGCTTAATTACTAGCGCAATCCAAGAGACCCAGTACTTC,CASSLITSAIQETQYF,TRBJ2-5,TRBV7-2,TRBD2,-
TGCATGGGCGCTAGCGGGGGTAACGAGCAGTTCTTC,CMGASGGNEQFF,TRBJ2-1,TRBV29-1,TRBD2,once
TGTGCCAGCAGCCCAGAGATTGGTAACTATGGCTACACCTTC,CASSPEIGNYGYTF,TRBJ1-2,TRBV7-2,-,-
TGTGCCAGCAGCACGGAAGCGGGGGGTGCCCAGTACTTC,CASSTEAGGAQYF,TRBJ2-7,TRBV7-2,TRBD2,-
TGTGCCAGCAGCTTAGAGGGGGGAGGCTACACCTTC,CASSLEGGGYTF,TRBJ1-2,TRBV7-9,-,few
TGTGCCAGCAGCACGGGACTAGCGGGAGGAAATGAGCAGTTCTTC,CASSTGLAGGNEQFF,TRBJ2-1,TRBV7-2,TRBD2,few
TGCGCCAGCAGCCAAGATAAAGGAACTAGCGGAGAGACCCAGTACTTC,CASSQDKGTSGETQYF,TRBJ2-5,TRBV4-1,TRBD2,-
TGCAGTGCAAAAACAGAGGGAAGTGAAAAACTGTTTTTT,CSAKTEGSEKLFF,TRBJ1-4,TRBV20-1,-,once
TGTGCCAGCCAACTAGCCTCCTACAATGAGCAGTTCTTC,CASQLASYNEQFF,TRBJ2-1,TRBV2,-,few
TGCAGCGTTGAATGGAACCGCGGGGGAGATATCACAGATACGCAGTATTTT,CSVEWNRGGDITDTQYF,TRBJ2-3,TRBV29-1,TRBD2,many
TGCGCCAGCAGCCCAGTCCCGGGACAGGTTTGGTCCACACGGAATACGCAGTATTTT,CASSPVPGQVWSTRNTQYF,TRBJ2-3,TRBV5-1,TRBD1,-
TGCAGCGCCGGGGTCTCCCGGGGGCCCTTCAATGAGCAGTTCTTC,CSAGVSRGPFNEQFF,TRBJ2-1,TRBV29-1,-,few
TGCAGTACTAGAGAACAGGGGCGTCCCTACGAGCAGTACTTT,CSTREQGRPYEQYF,TRBJ2-4,TRBV20-1,TRBD1,-
TGTGCCAGCAGCCGGGGGGTCCTAGCGGGCGGCAATGAGCAGTTCTTC,CASSRGVLAGGNEQFF,TRBJ2-1,TRBV3-1,TRBD2,few
TGTGCCAGCAGCTTAGGACAGGGGTTTACCTACAATGAGCAGTTCTTC,CASSLGQGFTYNEQFF,TRBJ2-1,TRBV11-2,TRBD1,few
TGCGCCAGCAGCTTGTCGACGGCTAGTGAGCAGTTCTTC,CASSLSTASEQFF,TRBJ2-1,TRBV5-1,-,-
TGCGCCAGCAGCTTGGCCATAGACGACTATGGCTACACCTTC,CASSLAIDDYGYTF,TRBJ1-2,TRBV5-1,-,many
TGCAGCGTTGGAACAGTATCCTACGGGCAGTACTTC,CSVGTVSYGQYF,TRBJ2-7,TRBV29-1,-,many
TGTGCCAGCAGCTGGTACGGACTAGCGGCCGAGACCCAGTACTTC,CASSWYGLAAETQYF,TRBJ2-5,TRBV7-2,TRBD2,-
TGTGCCAGCAGTGAAGAGCGGTTCTATGGCTACACCTTC,CASSEERFYGYTF,TRBJ1-2,TRBV6-1,-,few
TGTGCCTGGAGTGTCCCAGGGGGCGGAAAAGCTAACTATGGCTACACCTTC,CAWSVPGGGKANYGYTF,TRBJ1-2,TRBV30,TRBD1,-
TGTGCCAGCAGTGTCAACAGTCAGAATTCACCCCTCCACTTT,CASSVNSQNSPLHF,TRBJ1-6,TRBV25-1,-,-
TGTGCCAGCAGCTTAAGTTTGGGTGATACGCAGTATTTT,CASSLSLGDTQYF,TRBJ2-3,TRBV7-3,-,few
TGCAGTGCTAGCAGCGGGGGAGGAGGGGGTACAGATACGCAGTATTTT,CSASSGGGGGTDTQYF,TRBJ2-3,TRBV20-1,TRBD2,-
TGTGCCAGCAGTTCGGGCGCTCCGAACACCGGGGAGCTGTTTTTT,CASSSGAPNTGELFF,TRBJ2-2,TRBV28,-,-
TGTGCCAGCATTACACCTAACTCGGGGGATCGAGTTCGCGAGCAGTACTTC,CASITPNSGDRVREQYF,TRBJ2-7,TRBV6-2/TRBV6-3,-,-
TGTGCCAGCAGAGACCTGACAGGCGACGGGAGAAACTATGGCTACACCTTC,CASRDLTGDGRNYGYTF,TRBJ1-2,TRBV3-1,-,few
TGTGCCAGCAGCTTAGCCCGGTCTAGCGGGCTCTACAATGAGCAGTTCTTC,CASSLARSSGLYNEQFF,TRBJ2-1,TRBV7-2,TRBD2,-
TGCGCCAGCAGCCAAGAGTGGGGCAGGTACAATGAGCAGTTCTTC,CASSQEWGRYNEQFF,TRBJ2-1,TRBV4-3,-,-
TGTGCCAGCAGTACCTCACAGAGGGGTGCCTATGGCTACACCTTC,CASSTSQRGAYGYTF,TRBJ1-2,TRBV27,-,few
TGTGCCAGCAGTTTGGGGCAGGGGGTCAATCGTGAGCAGTTCTTC,CASSLGQGVNREQFF,TRBJ2-1,TRBV12-3/TRBV12-4,TRBD1,-
TGTGCCAGCAGTGAGACAGGCCGAATTGGCTACACCTTC,CASSETGRIGYTF,TRBJ1-2,TRBV6-2/TRBV6-3,-,-
TGTGCCAGCAGTTTATCGGGGCTGATCCGGGACGTAACCTACAATGAGCAGTTCTTC,CASSLSGLIRDVTYNEQFF,TRBJ2-1,TRBV27,-,-
TGTGCCAGCAGTTACTCGGGCCAGGGGAATTCACCCCTCCACTTT,CASSYSGQGNSPLHF,TRBJ1-6,TRBV6-5,-,few
TGTGCCAGCAGCCAAGTGTCCAGGGTAGGAGACTATGGCTACACCTTC,CASSQVSRVGDYGYTF,TRBJ1-2,TRBV14,-,-
TGTGCCAGCAGTTCCTGGGGAGGGGGATACTACGAGCAGTACTTC,CASSSWGGGYYEQYF,TRBJ2-7,TRBV28,-,-
TGTGCCAGCAGCTTATCCCTGGGGATGAACACTGAAGCTTTCTTT,CASSLSLGMNTEAFF,TRBJ1-1,TRBV7-2,-,few
TGCGCCAGCACCGGGACGGGGGAGACCCAGTACTTC,CASTGTGETQYF,TRBJ2-5,TRBV5-1,-,-
TGTGCCATCAGTGACCCCGCCCGGACAGGGGGCTACAATGAGCAGTTCTTC,CAISDPARTGGYNEQFF,TRBJ2-1,TRBV10-3,TRBD1,-
TGTGCCAGCAGCTTGGGCACCAACTACGAGCAGTACTTC,CASSLGTNYEQYF,TRBJ2-7,TRBV7-2,-,many
TGCAGTGCTAGTATTTCGGGGGGCCGTAGGGATGGCTACACCTTC,CSASISGGRRDGYTF,TRBJ1-2,TRBV20-1,-,few
TGTGCCAGCAGTTCCACTCACAGGGGAACAGATACGCAGTATTTT,CASSSTHRGTDTQYF,TRBJ2-3,TRBV6-5,TRBD1,-
TGTGCCAGCACCCCAGGGGGGAGCGCCTACAATGAGCAGTTCTTC,CASTPGGSAYNEQFF,TRBJ2-1,TRBV2,-,many
TGTGCCAGCAGTTACCCGAGCTCGGACGAGCAGTACTTC,CASSYPSSDEQYF,TRBJ2-7,TRBV6-2/TRBV6-3,-,-
TGCGCCAGCCAGATAGGGGGCCTGAACACTGAAGCTTTCTTT,CASQIGGLNTEAFF,TRBJ1-1,TRBV10-2,TRBD1,few
TGTGCCAGCAGTCGCGGGTCGCACTCCTACAATGAGCAGTTCTTC,CASSRGSHSYNEQFF,TRBJ2-1,TRBV12-3/TRBV12-4,-,-
TGTGCCAGCAGCTTAGGATGGGGGAACACTGAAGCTTTCTTT,CASSLGWGNTEAFF,TRBJ1-1,TRBV7-2,-,many
TGCGCCAGCAGCTTGGGTAGGGGCCAGGCCAAAAACATTCAGTACTTC,CASSLGRGQAKNIQYF,TRBJ2-4,TRBV5-1,-,few